These 9 T cell receptor beta chains share one sample of origin, sequenced in a study of T cells in Graves' hyperthyroidism and ophthalmopathy (dated by TCRdb to about 2019). Preparation of the library involved multiplex PCR. Instrument used: Illumina HiSeq 2000. The TCR beta CDR3 regions were amplified from RNA transcripts. The first round of RT-PCR for the TCR CDR3 was performed with the HTBI primer set and the Qiagen OneStep RT-PCR kit. TCRdb took the public reads, trimmed them with fastp at Q25, ran MiXCR for clone calling and kept in-frame beta chains. Identical CDR3 proteins give one entry, which carries the most common genes and DNA. This sample is represented by 650,000 to 700,000 distinct CDR3 sequences; 15% to 20% of them were singletons. The top ten clones comprise around a sixth of the sample. Sequenced sample: blood. These receptors were collected from a man aged 45-65 years with Graves' hyperthyroidism.

Points on this clonotype: Since a much larger clone is just one base distant, this may be a read error. The CDR3 protein is CSTSDRGHPRPRELFF. The CDR3 region has the DNA TGTTCCACCAGTGATCGGGGACACCCACGCCCGCGGGAGCTGTTTTTT. The chain employs TRBV24-1 and TRBJ2-2, with D tentatively TRBD1 (6 bases). Germline CDR1 and CDR2: KGHDR and SFDVKD. The CDR3 extends over 16 amino acids.

The genes are TRBV7-8 and TRBJ2-2; maybe TRBD2 (5 bases). The CDR3 contains 16 residues. Germline V gene lookup returns CDR1 SGHVS and CDR2 FQNEAQ. Trimming removed 5 bases at V and 0 bases at J, with 13 bases between. The CDR3 sequence: CASSPRRLANTGELFF. The CDR3 DNA reads as TGTGCCAGCAGCCCGCGGAGGCTGGCGAACACCGGGGAGCTGTTTTTT. The full variable domain, with the rest looked up from reference TRBV7-8 and TRBJ2-2, is GAGVSQSPRYKVAKRGQDVALRCDPISGHVSLFWYQQALGQGPEFLTYFQNEAQLDKSGLPSDRFFAERPEGSVSTLKIQRTQQEDSAVYLCASSPRRLANTGELFFGEGSRLTVL.

V is TRBV7-8 and J is TRBJ2-7; 13 nucleotides match TRBD2. CDR3 size: 14 residues. The V and J ends lost 6 bases and 5 bases, in that order; junction bases with no gene match: 4. The germline gives CDR1 SGHVS, CDR2 FQNEAQ. The CDR3 nucleotides read TGTGCCAGCAGTGGCGGACTAGCGGGAGACGAGCAGTACTTC. Translation gives CASSGGLAGDEQYF.

The V and J genes are TRBV7-9 and TRBJ2-2, with D tentatively TRBD1 (6 bases). V was trimmed by 6 bases and J by 4 bases, leaving 9 bases between them. The V gene's germline CDR1 is SEHNR and CDR2 FQNEAQ (reference sequence). This CDR3 has 13 residues. The CDR3 coding sequence is TGTGCCAGCAGTATGGACAGCACCGGGGAGCTGTTTTTT. Its translation: CASSMDSTGELFF.

This clonotype was found many times. The rearrangement uses TRBV12-3 or TRBV12-4 and TRBJ1-1; D remains unclear. Trimming shortened V by 5 bases and J by 6 bases, and 10 bases separated the two germline ends. The length of the CDR3 is 12 residues. As DNA, the CDR3 is TGTGCCAGCAGTCGTGGGGTGGCTGAAGCTTTCTTT. Translation: CASSRGVAEAFF.

This clonotype was found many times. The chain joins TRBV7-3 to TRBJ2-1, with 16 bases lining up with TRBD2. Germline-derived CDR1 and CDR2 are SGHTA and FQGTGA. With 3 bases clipped from V and 8 bases from J, the junction kept 7 bases outside the gene matches. The CDR3 consists of 17 residues. CDR3 protein: CASSLGLAGGPIHEQFF. CDR3 nucleotides: TGTGCCAGCAGCTTGGGACTAGCGGGAGGGCCTATCCATGAGCAGTTCTTC.

J is TRBJ2-7 and V is TRBV19, with 7 bases matching TRBD2. The CDR3 has 14 amino acids. The trim removed 2 bases at V and 0 bases at J, leaving 1 base unmatched. Germline V gives CDR1 LNHDA, CDR2 SQIVND (reference sequence). CDR3 residues: CASSISGDSYEQYF. CDR3 nucleotide sequence: TGTGCCAGTAGTATAAGCGGGGACTCCTACGAGCAGTACTTC.

This clonotype came up many times. The J gene is TRBJ1-5, the V gene TRBV27; D ambiguous. The CDR3 is made up of 13 amino acids. V lost 5 bases, J lost 3 bases, and 8 bases lay in between. CDR1 is MNHEY, CDR2 SMNVEV, per germline (reference sequence). DNA for the CDR3: TGTGCCAGCAGTCTGGGCCCCAATCAGCCCCAGCATTTT. Translation: CASSLGPNQPQHF.

This clonotype was found many times. The chain combines TRBV28 with TRBJ2-1; TRBD2 matches at 12 bases. From germline, CDR1 is MDHEN and CDR2 SYDVKM. This CDR3 has 16 amino acids. The junction had 11 bases not matched to a gene; V was cut back by 5 bases and J by 9 bases. CDR3 loop: CASSPASSGRAGEQFF. In nucleotides, the CDR3 is TGTGCCAGCAGTCCCGCATCTAGCGGGAGGGCCGGTGAGCAGTTCTTC.